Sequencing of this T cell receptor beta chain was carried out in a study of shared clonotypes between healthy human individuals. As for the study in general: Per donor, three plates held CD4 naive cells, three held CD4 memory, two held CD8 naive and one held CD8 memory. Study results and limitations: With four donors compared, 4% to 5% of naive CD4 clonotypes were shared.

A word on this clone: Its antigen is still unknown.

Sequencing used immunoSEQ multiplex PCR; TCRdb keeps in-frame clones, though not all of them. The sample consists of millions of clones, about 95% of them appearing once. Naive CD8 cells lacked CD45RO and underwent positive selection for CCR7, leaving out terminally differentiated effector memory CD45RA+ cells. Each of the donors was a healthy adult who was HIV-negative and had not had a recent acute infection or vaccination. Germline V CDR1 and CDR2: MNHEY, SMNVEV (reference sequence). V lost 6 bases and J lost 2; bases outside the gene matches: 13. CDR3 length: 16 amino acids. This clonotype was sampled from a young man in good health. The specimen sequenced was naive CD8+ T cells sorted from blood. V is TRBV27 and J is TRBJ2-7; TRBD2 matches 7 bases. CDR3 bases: TGTGCCAGCAGCCGTACCAGCGGGACTCTTACCTACGAGCAGTACTTC. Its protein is CASSRTSGTLTYEQYF.